Presented here are 3 T cell receptor beta chains from one specimen sequenced in a study of blood T cell repertoires in COVID-19. Clones were sequenced by immunoSEQ multiplex PCR, and TCRdb holds only the in-frame ones, with some missing. The sample contains 150,000 or so clones, about 91% of which appear only once. The sample was peripheral blood. These receptors all stem from a man aged 45-60 years with acute or convalescent COVID-19.

This clone was seen more than once but under ten times. The V gene is TRBV29-1, the J gene TRBJ2-3; 9 nucleotides align to TRBD2. Germline-derived CDR1 and CDR2 are SQVTM and ANQGSEA. V lost 6 bases and J lost 4; bases outside the gene matches: 11. This CDR3 is 15 amino acids long. DNA for the CDR3: TGCAGCGTCACCGGGACTAGCAATCTTCCAGATACGCAGTATTTT. Encoded protein: CSVTGTSNLPDTQYF.

Only one count was recorded for this clone. J is TRBJ1-1 and V is TRBV10-3, with 7 bases lining up with TRBD1. J was trimmed by 0 bases and V by 2 bases; bases with no gene match: 6. Per germline, CDR1 ENHRY and CDR2 SYGVKD. The CDR3 totals 16 residues. As DNA, the CDR3 is TGTGCCATCAGTGAGCTCAGGGGGGCCATGAACACTGAAGCTTTCTTT. Protein product: CAISELRGAMNTEAFF.

The J gene is TRBJ1-4, the V gene TRBV15, with D maybe TRBD1 (5 bases). V dropped 0 bases and J dropped 3 bases, with 8 bases sitting between them. This CDR3 region has 15 residues. The germline V gene has CDR1 LNHNV and CDR2 YYDKDF (reference sequence). DNA for the CDR3: TGTGCCACCAGCAGAGATGGGACTGCTAATGAAAAACTGTTTTTT. Residues: CATSRDGTANEKLFF.